This T cell receptor (beta chain) was retrieved from a study of cytomegalovirus exposure and HLA in healthy donors. Study in general: Findings of an earlier analysis included some 120 million unique TCR beta sequences from roughly 180 million T cells. General study points: Further analysis, carried out later, found HLA-associated TCR beta chains more clonally expanded than equally common other chains. CMV serostatus was the sole immune exposure information available. TRBV6-2, TRBV6-3 and some other V segments were excluded as indistinguishable.

The CDR3 consists of 12 residues. In germline, CDR1 is SQVTM, CDR2 ANQGSEA. Trimming stripped 4 bases from V and 8 bases from J, with 11 bases between. This clone was seen a few times. The target antigen is unknown. In the PCR, 60 Vbeta and 13 Jbeta primers were used. Generated by immunoSEQ multiplex PCR, the TCRdb table keeps only in-frame clones and is missing some. The profile shows some 170,000 clones, about 9.4% of them singletons. Input material: PBMCs. This sequence originates from a woman aged 30 to 39 in good health and CMV-seropositive. The genes are TRBV29-1 and TRBJ1-4; D gene ambiguous. The CDR3 bases are TGCAGCGTTGGAGGGATCAAGGAAAAACTGTTTTTT. This encodes CSVGGIKEKLFF.